A selection of T cell receptor beta chains follows, all from one sample in a study of control samples from healthy donors and cancer patients. Using immunoSEQ multiplex PCR, the repertoire was profiled, and TCRdb retains in-frame clones only, with some absent. There are around 130,000 clones in the sample; around 92% occur only once, and more than 6.5% lies in the top ten. The sequencing input was PBMCs. The receptors here all came from a man in his fifties or sixties with head and neck cancer. Each CDR3 is given with its conserved first and last residue. Fields, in order: D gene, CDR3 length, J gene, V gene, clone size, CDR3 protein, CDR3 DNA. D genes are given only for firm matches. Where a row states a size, it is once, few, many or the class of an expanded clone; other rows omit it.

>TRBD2|17|TRBJ2-2|TRBV7-6|.
CASSEGLAGRGTGELFF
TGTGCCAGCAGCGAGGGACTAGCGGGAAGGGGCACCGGGGAGCTGTTTTTT
>.|15|TRBJ1-5|TRBV5-1|.
CASSLEGYSNQPQHF
TGCGCCAGCAGCTTGGAAGGGTATAGCAATCAGCCCCAGCATTTT
>TRBD2|17|TRBJ2-1|TRBV20-1|.
CSASRRRAGGRYNEQFF
TGCAGTGCTAGTAGGAGAAGGGCGGGAGGCAGATACAATGAGCAGTTCTTC
>.|12|TRBJ1-5|TRBV6-5|once
CASRGTNQPQHF
TGTGCCAGCAGGGGGACCAATCAGCCCCAGCATTTT
>.|11|TRBJ2-5|TRBV29-1|.
CSVSGEETQYF
TGCAGCGTTTCAGGGGAGGAGACCCAGTACTTC
>.|11|TRBJ1-1|TRBV7-9|.
CASSTNTEAFF
TGTGCCAGCAGCACGAACACTGAAGCTTTCTTT
>.|13|TRBJ1-1|TRBV5-4|.
CASSPRANTEAFF
TGTGCCAGCAGCCCCCGAGCAAACACTGAAGCTTTCTTT
>TRBD1|16|TRBJ1-1|TRBV4-2|.
CASSQDRDRGNTEAFF
TGTGCCAGCAGCCAAGATCGAGACAGGGGGAACACTGAAGCTTTCTTT
>.|14|TRBJ2-1|TRBV5-1|few
CASRIQLGYNEQFF
TGCGCCAGCAGGATCCAGTTAGGTTACAATGAGCAGTTCTTC
>TRBD1|13|TRBJ1-1|TRBV10-1|.
CASSGTGRTEAFF
TGCGCCAGCAGTGGGACAGGGAGAACTGAAGCTTTCTTT
>.|13|TRBJ1-2|TRBV3-1/TRBV3-2|once
CASSQDRNYGYTF
TGTGCCAGCAGCCAAGACCGTAACTATGGCTACACCTTC
>.|15|TRBJ2-7|TRBV7-9|.
CASSLGGVSSYEQYF
TGTGCCAGCAGCTTAGGAGGGGTGAGCTCCTACGAGCAGTACTTC
>TRBD1|16|TRBJ1-4|TRBV9|.
CASSPSMQGASEKLFF
TGTGCCAGCAGCCCTAGCATGCAGGGGGCGAGTGAAAAACTGTTTTTT
>TRBD2|15|TRBJ2-5|TRBV27|.
CASSSTLAGEETQYF
TGTGCCAGCAGTTCCACCTTAGCGGGAGAAGAGACCCAGTACTTC
>.|16|TRBJ1-5|TRBV15|.
CATSPGNRGAIWPQHF
TGTGCCACCAGCCCAGGCAACCGCGGGGCCATTTGGCCCCAGCATTTT
>.|16|TRBJ2-1|TRBV4-2|.
CASSQGLSEAYNEQFF
TGTGCCAGCAGCCAAGGCCTCAGCGAGGCCTACAATGAGCAGTTCTTC
>.|17|TRBJ1-2|TRBV7-2|many
CASSLLGGLYSNYGYTF
TGTGCCAGCAGCTTATTAGGGGGGCTCTATTCTAACTATGGCTACACCTTC
>.|12|TRBJ2-5|TRBV21-1|.
CASVRYQETQYF
TGTGCCAGCGTAAGGTACCAAGAGACCCAGTACTTC
>.|10|TRBJ2-1|TRBV11-2|.
CASSLNEQFF
TGTGCCAGCAGCTTAAATGAGCAGTTCTTC
>TRBD1|15|TRBJ1-3|TRBV5-1|.
CASSSDRDSGNTIYF
TGCGCCAGCAGCTCGGACAGGGACTCTGGAAACACCATATATTTT
>.|13|TRBJ2-7|TRBV12-3/TRBV12-4|.
CASSFGGDYEQYF
TGTGCCAGCAGTTTTGGTGGTGACTACGAGCAGTACTTC
>TRBD1|21|TRBJ2-6|TRBV30|.
CAWTGQGAQSEKGSGANVLTF
TGTGCCTGGACCGGACAGGGGGCGCAATCCGAGAAAGGGTCTGGGGCCAACGTCCTGACTTTC
>.|12|TRBJ2-1|TRBV7-9|once
CASSLGVPEQFF
TGTGCCAGCAGCTTAGGAGTGCCCGAGCAGTTCTTC
>.|13|TRBJ1-5|TRBV2|once
CASSDPGYQPQHF
TGTGCCAGCAGTGACCCGGGGTATCAGCCCCAGCATTTT
>.|11|TRBJ2-3|TRBV24-1|once
CATSFTDTQYF
TGTGCCACCTCATTTACAGATACGCAGTATTTT
>.|13|TRBJ2-5|TRBV7-7|.
CASSVQGPETQYF
TGTGCCAGCAGCGTACAGGGCCCGGAGACCCAGTACTTC
>.|15|TRBJ1-1|TRBV7-2|.
CASSKATLGRTEAFF
TGTGCCAGCAGCAAAGCCACCCTGGGGCGAACTGAAGCTTTCTTT
>.|13|TRBJ2-1|TRBV18|.
CASSPGHYNEQFF
TGTGCCAGCTCACCGGGACACTACAATGAGCAGTTCTTC
>.|16|TRBJ1-2|TRBV4-1|.
CASSPLGGALSDGYTF
TGCGCCAGCAGCCCACTGGGTGGGGCCCTGTCGGATGGCTACACCTTC
>.|12|TRBJ2-1|TRBV20-1|once
CGASNRLGEQFF
TGCGGTGCTAGTAATCGACTTGGTGAGCAGTTCTTC
>.|13|TRBJ1-3|TRBV7-9|.
CASSLGSGNTIYF
TGTGCCAGCAGTCTGGGCTCTGGAAACACCATATATTTT
>TRBD2|15|TRBJ2-7|TRBV5-1|.
CASSLVGLAGNEQYF
TGCGCCAGCAGCTTGGTGGGACTAGCGGGGAACGAGCAGTACTTC
>.|15|TRBJ2-1|TRBV10-3|.
CAISATGLTYNEQFF
TGTGCCATCAGTGCAACGGGGCTAACGTACAATGAGCAGTTCTTC
>TRBD1|13|TRBJ1-1|TRBV28|.
CASSPQGVAEAFF
TGTGCCAGCAGTCCTCAGGGGGTAGCTGAAGCTTTCTTT
>.|14|TRBJ1-6|TRBV2|once
CASSEGRHWSPLHF
TGTGCCAGCAGTGAAGGCAGGCATTGGTCACCCCTCCACTTT
>TRBD2|16|TRBJ2-1|TRBV7-9|.
CASSPPGLAGFGEQFF
TGTGCCAGCAGCCCACCGGGACTAGCTGGGTTTGGTGAGCAGTTCTTC
>TRBD1|14|TRBJ1-2|TRBV18|.
CASSPGTGEYGYTF
TGTGCCAGCTCACCGGGGACAGGAGAGTATGGCTACACCTTC
>.|19|TRBJ2-3|TRBV21-1|once
CASSKRRLAGGLVTDTQYF
TGTGCCAGCAGCAAACGACGACTAGCGGGGGGGCTAGTCACAGATACGCAGTATTTT
>.|13|TRBJ1-1|TRBV11-3|.
CASSLGENTEAFF
TGTGCCAGCAGCTTGGGGGAGAACACTGAAGCTTTCTTT
>.|15|TRBJ1-2|TRBV6-5|.
CASSSTGSLRYGYTF
TGTGCCAGCAGCTCTACAGGGTCCCTACGCTATGGCTACACCTTC
>TRBD2|15|TRBJ2-3|TRBV3-1/TRBV3-2|.
CASSQMASGRNTQYF
TGTGCCAGCAGCCAAATGGCTAGCGGGAGAAATACGCAGTATTTT
>.|13|TRBJ2-7|TRBV10-1|.
CASSPGGNYEQYF
TGCGCCAGCAGTCCAGGGGGGAACTACGAGCAGTACTTC
>TRBD1|15|TRBJ1-1|TRBV19|.
CASSVLGTGDTEAFF
TGTGCCAGTAGTGTTTTAGGGACAGGGGACACTGAAGCTTTCTTT
>.|15|TRBJ1-5|TRBV19|.
CASSIDLGPHQPQHF
TGTGCCAGTAGTATAGATCTTGGGCCCCATCAGCCCCAGCATTTT
>.|14|TRBJ1-1|TRBV27|once
CASSSEGTNTEAFF
TGTGCCAGCAGTTCAGAGGGGACGAACACTGAAGCTTTCTTT
>.|15|TRBJ1-5|TRBV18|once
CASSPTGNSNQPQHF
TGTGCCAGCTCACCTACAGGGAATAGCAATCAGCCCCAGCATTTT
>.|14|TRBJ1-2|TRBV4-1|.
CASSQPTGNYGYTF
TGCGCCAGCAGCCAACCCACAGGGAACTATGGCTACACCTTC
>TRBD1|18|TRBJ1-1|TRBV27|.
CASSLGRDRTGMNTEAFF
TGTGCCAGCAGTTTAGGGAGGGACCGGACAGGGATGAACACTGAAGCTTTCTTT
>.|13|TRBJ2-1|TRBV5-1|.
CASSEENWGEQFF
TGCGCCAGCAGCGAGGAGAATTGGGGTGAGCAGTTCTTC
>.|15|TRBJ1-1|TRBV29-1|once
CSVEKLSGVNTEAFF
TGCAGCGTTGAAAAGCTATCTGGGGTGAACACTGAAGCTTTCTTT
>.|15|TRBJ2-1|TRBV6-5|.
CASSYQRGLPGEQFF
TGTGCCAGCAGTTACCAGCGAGGACTCCCCGGGGAGCAGTTCTTC
>.|13|TRBJ2-1|TRBV7-6|.
CASSLDLYNEQFF
TGTGCCAGCAGCTTGGATCTCTACAATGAGCAGTTCTTC
>.|16|TRBJ1-2|TRBV6-5|.
CASSYVAGPTNYGYTF
TGTGCCAGCAGTTACGTGGCAGGCCCGACTAACTATGGCTACACCTTC
>TRBD2|19|TRBJ2-3|TRBV14|.
CASSQASGRALPMWDTQYF
TGTGCCAGCAGCCAAGCAAGCGGGAGGGCCCTTCCGATGTGGGATACGCAGTATTTT
>.|14|TRBJ2-1|TRBV21-1|.
CARQPTRPDNEQFF
TGTGCCAGGCAGCCGACCCGTCCGGACAATGAGCAGTTCTTC